This paragraph reports one T cell receptor (beta chain). Its antigen is unidentified. TCR cDNA was made by 5'RACE template switching, adding a universal primer site and UMIs. TCRdb fed the 5' RACE reads into MiXCR, producing one record per CDR3 protein. The sample yields tens of thousands of distinct CDR3 sequences, around 7% seen once. Germline CDR1 reads SGHAT; CDR2 reads FQDESV (reference sequence). The CDR3 loop spans 18 amino acids. V lost 5 bases and J lost 4; bases outside the gene matches: 16. The sample belongs to a study of T cells after yellow fever vaccination. Study-level points and caveats: Some clonotypes were seen in both the CD4 and the CD8 compartments. These made up a small share and likely arose from convergent recombination. At 95% to 98% for CD4 and approximately 89% for CD8, most primary-vaccination clones showed up again after the booster.

The sequenced sample was CD8+ T cells sorted from PBMCs, obtained more than 13 days after the first yellow fever vaccination. The receptor's source is a man aged 18 to 35 who received the YFV17D yellow fever vaccine. V gene TRBV11-1 combines with J gene TRBJ2-2; 7 bases fit TRBD1. CDR3 nucleotide sequence: TGTGCCAGCAGCCCTCTAGGGGCCCGTCAGGGGGTCACCGGGGAGCTGTTTTTT. Protein sequence: CASSPLGARQGVTGELFF.